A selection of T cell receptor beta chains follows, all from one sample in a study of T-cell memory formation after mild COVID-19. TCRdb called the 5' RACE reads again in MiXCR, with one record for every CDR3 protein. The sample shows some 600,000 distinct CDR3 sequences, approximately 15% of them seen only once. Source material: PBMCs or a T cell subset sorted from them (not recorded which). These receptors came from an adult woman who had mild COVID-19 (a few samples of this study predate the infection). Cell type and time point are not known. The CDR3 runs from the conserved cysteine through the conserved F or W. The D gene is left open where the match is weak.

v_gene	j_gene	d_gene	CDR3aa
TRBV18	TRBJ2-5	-	CASSPYDQETQYF
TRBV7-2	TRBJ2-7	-	CASSVAYEQYF
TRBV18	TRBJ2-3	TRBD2	CASSPPYREGLIPAQYF
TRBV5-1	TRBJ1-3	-	CASSGHLSGNTIYF
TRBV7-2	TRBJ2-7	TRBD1	CASSLGGQLYEQYF
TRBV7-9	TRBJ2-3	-	CASSLPSSTDTQYF
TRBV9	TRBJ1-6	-	CASSVVGDSYNSPLHF
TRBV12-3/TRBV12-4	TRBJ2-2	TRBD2	CASSSSPGGEFANTGELFF
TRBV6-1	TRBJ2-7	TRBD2	CASSEEAGGRYYEQYF
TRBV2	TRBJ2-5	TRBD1	CASSEAWSRGRGETQYF
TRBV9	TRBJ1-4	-	CASSQVGANEKLFF
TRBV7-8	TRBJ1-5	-	CASSLARGNQPQHF
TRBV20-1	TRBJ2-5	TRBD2	CSAPLGSGGQETQYF
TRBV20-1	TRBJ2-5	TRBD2	CSARGGLAGDQETQYF
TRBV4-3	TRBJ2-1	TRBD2	CASSQDVLAGGTEQFF
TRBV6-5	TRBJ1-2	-	CASSYREGNYGYTF
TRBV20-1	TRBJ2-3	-	CSARAYQGTRESDTQYF
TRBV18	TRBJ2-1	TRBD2	CASSPPGLAWTYNEQFF